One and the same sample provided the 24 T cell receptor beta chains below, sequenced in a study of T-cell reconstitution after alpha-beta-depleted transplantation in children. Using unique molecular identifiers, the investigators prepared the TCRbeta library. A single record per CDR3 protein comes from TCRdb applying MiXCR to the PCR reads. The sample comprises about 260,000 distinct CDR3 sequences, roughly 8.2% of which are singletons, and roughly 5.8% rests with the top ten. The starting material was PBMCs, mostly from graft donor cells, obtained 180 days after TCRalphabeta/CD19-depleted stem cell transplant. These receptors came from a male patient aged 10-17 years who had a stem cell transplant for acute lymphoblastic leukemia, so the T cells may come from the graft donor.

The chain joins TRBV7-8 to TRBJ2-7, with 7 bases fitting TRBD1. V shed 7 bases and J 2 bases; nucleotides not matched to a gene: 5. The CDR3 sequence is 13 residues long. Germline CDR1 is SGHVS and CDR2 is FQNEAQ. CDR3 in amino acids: CASNRQGPYEQYF. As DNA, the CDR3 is TGTGCCAGCAACCGACAGGGACCCTACGAGCAGTACTTC.

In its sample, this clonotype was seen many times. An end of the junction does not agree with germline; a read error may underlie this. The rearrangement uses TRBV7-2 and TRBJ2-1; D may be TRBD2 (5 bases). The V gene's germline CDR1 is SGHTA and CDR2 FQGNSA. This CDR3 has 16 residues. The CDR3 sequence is CSSSLLAGSSYNEQFF. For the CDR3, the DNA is TGTTCCAGCAGCTTATTGGCGGGCAGCTCCTACAATGAGCAGTTCTTC. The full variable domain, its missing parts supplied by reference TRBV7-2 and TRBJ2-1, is GAGVSQSPSNKVTEKGKDVELRCDPISGHTALYWYRQSLGQGLEFLIYFQGNSAPDKSGLPSDRFSAERTGGSVSTLTIQRTQQEDSAVYLCSSSLLAGSSYNEQFFGPGTRLTVL.

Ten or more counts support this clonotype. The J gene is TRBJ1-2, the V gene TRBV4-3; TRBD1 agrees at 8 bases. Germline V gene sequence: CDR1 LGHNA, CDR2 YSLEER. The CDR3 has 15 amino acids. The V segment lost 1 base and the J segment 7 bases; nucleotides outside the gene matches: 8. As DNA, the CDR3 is TGCGCCAGCAGCCAAGCGGGGCAGGGGGCGAGTGGCTACACCTTC. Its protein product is CASSQAGQGASGYTF.

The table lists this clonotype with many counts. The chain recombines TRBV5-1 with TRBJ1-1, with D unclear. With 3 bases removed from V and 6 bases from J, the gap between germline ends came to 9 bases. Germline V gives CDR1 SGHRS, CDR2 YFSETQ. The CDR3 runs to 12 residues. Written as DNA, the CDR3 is TGCGCCAGCAGCTCCGGACGGGCTGAAGCTTTCTTT. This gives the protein CASSSGRAEAFF.

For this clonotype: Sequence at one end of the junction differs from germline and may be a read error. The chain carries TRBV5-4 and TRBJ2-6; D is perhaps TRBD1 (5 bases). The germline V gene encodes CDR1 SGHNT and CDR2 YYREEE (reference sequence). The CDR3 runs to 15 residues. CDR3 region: CASSLEGSGANILTF. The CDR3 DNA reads TGTGCCAGCAGCTTGGAGGGGTCTGGGGCCAACATCCTGACTTTC.

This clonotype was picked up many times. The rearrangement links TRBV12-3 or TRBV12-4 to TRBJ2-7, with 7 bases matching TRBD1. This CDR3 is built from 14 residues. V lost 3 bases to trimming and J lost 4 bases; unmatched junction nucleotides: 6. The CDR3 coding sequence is TGTGCCAGCAGTTTGAGGGGGCGCATATACGAGCAGTACTTC. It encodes CASSLRGRIYEQYF.

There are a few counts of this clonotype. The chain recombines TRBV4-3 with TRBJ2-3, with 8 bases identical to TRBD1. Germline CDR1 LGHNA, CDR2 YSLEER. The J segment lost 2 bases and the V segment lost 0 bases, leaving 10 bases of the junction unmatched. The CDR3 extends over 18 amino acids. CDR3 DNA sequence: TGCGCCAGCAGCCAAGATGTGGGTGCAGGGGGCAACACAGATACGCAGTATTTT. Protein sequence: CASSQDVGAGGNTDTQYF.

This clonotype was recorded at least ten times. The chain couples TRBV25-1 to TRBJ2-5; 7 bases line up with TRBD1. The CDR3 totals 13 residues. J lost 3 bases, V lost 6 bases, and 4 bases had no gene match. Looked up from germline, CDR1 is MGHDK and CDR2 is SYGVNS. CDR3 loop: CASSSGTEETQYF. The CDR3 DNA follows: TGTGCCAGCAGCTCTGGGACAGAAGAGACCCAGTACTTC.

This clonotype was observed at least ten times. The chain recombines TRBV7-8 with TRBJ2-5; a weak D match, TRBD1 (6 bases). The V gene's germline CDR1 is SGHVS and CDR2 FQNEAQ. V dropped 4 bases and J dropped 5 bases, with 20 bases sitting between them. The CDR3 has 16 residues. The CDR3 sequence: CASSYPGDKAGETQYF. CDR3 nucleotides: TGTGCCAGCAGCTATCCCGGGGACAAAGCCGGGGAGACCCAGTACTTC.

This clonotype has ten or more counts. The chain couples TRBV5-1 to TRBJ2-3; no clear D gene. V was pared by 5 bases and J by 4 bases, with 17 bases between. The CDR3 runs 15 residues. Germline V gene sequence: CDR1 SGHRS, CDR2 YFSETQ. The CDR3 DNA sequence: TGCGCCAGCAGACGGCTAGATTATAGGTCAGATACGCAGTATTTT. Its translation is CASRRLDYRSDTQYF.

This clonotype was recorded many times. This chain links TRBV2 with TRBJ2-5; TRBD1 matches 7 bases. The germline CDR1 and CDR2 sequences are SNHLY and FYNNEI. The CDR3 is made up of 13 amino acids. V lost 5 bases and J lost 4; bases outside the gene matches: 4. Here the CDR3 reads CASSRQGGETQYF. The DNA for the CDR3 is TGTGCCAGCAGTAGACAGGGCGGAGAGACCCAGTACTTC.

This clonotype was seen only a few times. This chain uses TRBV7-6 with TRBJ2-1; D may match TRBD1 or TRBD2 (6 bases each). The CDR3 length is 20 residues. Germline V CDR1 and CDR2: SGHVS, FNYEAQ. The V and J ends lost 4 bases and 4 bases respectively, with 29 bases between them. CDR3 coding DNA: TGTGCCAGCAGCTCCAATTACCGCGTTTTCTACGGGGGCCGTTACAATGAGCAGTTCTTC. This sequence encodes CASSSNYRVFYGGRYNEQFF.

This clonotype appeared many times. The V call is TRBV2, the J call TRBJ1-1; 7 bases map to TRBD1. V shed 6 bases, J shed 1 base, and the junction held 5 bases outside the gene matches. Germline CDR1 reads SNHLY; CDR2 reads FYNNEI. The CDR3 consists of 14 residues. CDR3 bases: TGTGCCAGCAGAAGAAACAGGGGGAACACTGAAGCTTTCTTT. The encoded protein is CASRRNRGNTEAFF.

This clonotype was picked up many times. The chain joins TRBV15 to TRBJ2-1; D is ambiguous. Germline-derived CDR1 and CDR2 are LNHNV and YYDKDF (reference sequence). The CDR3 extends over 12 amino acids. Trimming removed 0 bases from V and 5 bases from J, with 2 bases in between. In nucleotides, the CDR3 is TGTGCCACCAGCAGAGACGACAATGAGCAGTTCTTC. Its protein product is CATSRDDNEQFF.

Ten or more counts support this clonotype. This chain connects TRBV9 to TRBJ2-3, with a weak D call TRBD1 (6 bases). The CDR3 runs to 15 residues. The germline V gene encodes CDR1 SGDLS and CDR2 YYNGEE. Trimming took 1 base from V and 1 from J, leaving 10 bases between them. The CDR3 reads CASSVQGHRTDTQYF. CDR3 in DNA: TGTGCCAGCAGCGTACAGGGACACCGCACAGATACGCAGTATTTT.

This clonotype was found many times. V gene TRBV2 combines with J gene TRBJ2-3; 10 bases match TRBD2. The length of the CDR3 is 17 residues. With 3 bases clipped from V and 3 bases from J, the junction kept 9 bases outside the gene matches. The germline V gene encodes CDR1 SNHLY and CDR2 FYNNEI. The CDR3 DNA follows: TGTGCCAGCAGTGACCCCAGCGGGAGGGCCGGGACAGATACGCAGTATTTT. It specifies CASSDPSGRAGTDTQYF.

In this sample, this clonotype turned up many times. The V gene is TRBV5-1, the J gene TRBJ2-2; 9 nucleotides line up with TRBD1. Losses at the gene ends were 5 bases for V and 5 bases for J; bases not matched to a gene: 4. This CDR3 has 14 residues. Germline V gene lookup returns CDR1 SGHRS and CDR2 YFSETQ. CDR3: CASRRTGETGELFF. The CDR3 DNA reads TGCGCCAGCAGGAGGACAGGGGAAACCGGGGAGCTGTTTTTT.

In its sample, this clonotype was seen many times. CDR3 residues: CASGAGLGGYTF. In DNA, the CDR3 is TGTGCCAGCGGGGCAGGGCTCGGGGGCTACACCTTC. The genes are TRBV28 and TRBJ1-2; the D gene is possibly TRBD1 (5 bases). V gave up 8 bases and J gave up 8 bases, with 15 bases separating them. CDR3 length: 12 residues. Germline CDR1 and CDR2: MDHEN and SYDVKM.

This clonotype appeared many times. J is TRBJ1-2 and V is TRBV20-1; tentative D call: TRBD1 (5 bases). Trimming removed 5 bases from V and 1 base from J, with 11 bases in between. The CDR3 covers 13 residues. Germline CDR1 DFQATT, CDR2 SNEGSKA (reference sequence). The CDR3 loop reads CSAGHSLNYGYTF. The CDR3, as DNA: TGCAGTGCTGGACATTCACTTAACTATGGCTACACCTTC.

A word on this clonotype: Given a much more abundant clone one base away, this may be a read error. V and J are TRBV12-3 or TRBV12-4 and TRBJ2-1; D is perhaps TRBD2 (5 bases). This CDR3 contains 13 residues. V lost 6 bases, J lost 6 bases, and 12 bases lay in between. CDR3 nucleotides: TGTGCCAGCAGGAACTCAGCGGCCAATGAGCAGTTCTTC. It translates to CASRNSAANEQFF.

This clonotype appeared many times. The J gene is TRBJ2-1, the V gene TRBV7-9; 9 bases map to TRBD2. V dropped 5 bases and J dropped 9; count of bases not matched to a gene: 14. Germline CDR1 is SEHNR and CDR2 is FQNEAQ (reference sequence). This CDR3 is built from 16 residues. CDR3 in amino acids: CASSLPSSGSGGEQFF. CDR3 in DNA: TGTGCCAGCAGCCTCCCTAGTAGCGGGAGTGGTGGTGAGCAGTTCTTC.

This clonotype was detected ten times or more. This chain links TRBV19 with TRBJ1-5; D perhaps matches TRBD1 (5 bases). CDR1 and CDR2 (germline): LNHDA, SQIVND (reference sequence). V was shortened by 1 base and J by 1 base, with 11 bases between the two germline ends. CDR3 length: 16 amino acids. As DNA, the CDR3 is TGTGCCAGTAGTATAGCACCAGGGACGAGCAATCAGCCCCAGCATTTT. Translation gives CASSIAPGTSNQPQHF.

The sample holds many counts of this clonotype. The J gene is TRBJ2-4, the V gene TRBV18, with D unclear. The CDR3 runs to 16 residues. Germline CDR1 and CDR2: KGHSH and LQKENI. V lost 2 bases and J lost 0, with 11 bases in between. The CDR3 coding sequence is TGTGCCAGCTCACCAAAGGGTATTCTAGCCAAAAACATTCAGTACTTC. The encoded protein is CASSPKGILAKNIQYF.

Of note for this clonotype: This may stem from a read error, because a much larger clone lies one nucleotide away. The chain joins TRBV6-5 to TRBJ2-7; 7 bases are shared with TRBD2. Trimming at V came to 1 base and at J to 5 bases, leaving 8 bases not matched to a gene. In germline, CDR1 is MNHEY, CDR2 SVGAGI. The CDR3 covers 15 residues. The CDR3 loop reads CASSYLGTTSNEQYF. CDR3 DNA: TGTGCCAGCAGTTACTTGGGGACTACTTCGAACGAGCAGTACTTC.